The 27 T cell receptor beta chains reported below all come from one sample, sequenced in a study of human T cells and chemical hapten exposure. TCRdb redid the calling of the RACE reads with MiXCR, one entry per CDR3 protein. The repertoire has more than 250,000 distinct CDR3 sequences, roughly 8.9% of them found once; the top ten carry about 2.5%. Indicated time point: pre-sensitization, week 0. Treatment given: therapeutic diphenylcyclopropenone sensitization with weekly scalp DPC. Sequencing was performed on whole blood, taken in connection with sensitization to the hapten diphenylcyclopropenone (DPC). These receptors came from a woman between 35 and 50 years old with alopecia areata. Some clones in this sample may be carry-over from other donors' samples.

This clonotype was counted a few times. CDR3 coding DNA: TGTGCCAGCAGCTTGATGGGGGCCCAGAGTGAGCAGTACTTC. Translating gives CASSLMGAQSEQYF. This sequence joins TRBV7-3 and TRBJ2-7; D possibly corresponds to TRBD1 (6 bases). From germline, CDR1 is SGHTA and CDR2 FQGTGA. The V gene lost 3 bases and the J gene lost 7 bases, with 16 bases spanning the gap. The CDR3 totals 14 residues.

In its sample, this clonotype was seen a few times. The chain combines TRBV28 with TRBJ2-7; 8 bases map to TRBD2. V lost 7 bases to trimming and J lost 0 bases; unmatched junction nucleotides: 11. CDR3 length: 16 amino acids. Germline V CDR1 and CDR2: MDHEN, SYDVKM. As DNA, the CDR3 is TGTGCCAGCACCCCGGGGGGGGCGACCTTCTCCTACGAGCAGTACTTC. Amino acid sequence: CASTPGGATFSYEQYF.

This clonotype occurred a few times. The V and J genes are TRBV27 and TRBJ2-7, with 9 bases lining up with TRBD2. Germline assignment: CDR1 MNHEY and CDR2 SMNVEV (reference sequence). The CDR3 spans 16 residues. J was trimmed by 8 bases and V by 5 bases; bases with no gene match: 16. This chain's CDR3 is CASSNPGIAGAIKQYF. CDR3 DNA sequence: TGTGCCAGCAGTAACCCCGGGATAGCGGGAGCAATAAAGCAGTACTTC.

This clonotype occurred a few times. The V call is TRBV20-1, the J call TRBJ1-1; D gene uncertain. Germline CDR1 DFQATT, CDR2 SNEGSKA (reference sequence). Trimming removed 0 bases from V and 0 bases from J, with 5 bases in between. This CDR3 is 13 amino acids long. The CDR3 here is CSARETLNTEAFF. CDR3 nucleotides: TGCAGTGCTAGAGAGACGTTGAACACTGAAGCTTTCTTT.

This clonotype occurred many times. This chain connects TRBV6-5 to TRBJ1-1; D is possibly TRBD1 (5 bases). V was trimmed by 8 bases and J by 7 bases, leaving 17 bases between them. The CDR3 totals 13 residues. Germline-derived CDR1 and CDR2 are MNHEY and SVGAGI. The CDR3 loop reads CASGPRERGEAFF. The CDR3 DNA sequence: TGTGCCAGCGGACCGAGGGAAAGGGGTGAAGCTTTCTTT.

The J gene is TRBJ2-3, the V gene TRBV11-2; 12 bases line up with TRBD2. The CDR3 loop spans 14 amino acids. After removal of 7 bases from V and 7 bases from J, the junction contained 6 bases not matched to a gene. Germline-derived CDR1 and CDR2 are SGHAT and FQNNGV. The CDR3 sequence: CASTMTSGSNTQYF. DNA of the CDR3: TGTGCCAGCACAATGACTAGCGGGAGTAATACGCAGTATTTT.

This clonotype was counted a few times. The chain employs TRBV29-1 and TRBJ2-1; D remains unclear. The CDR3 is 12 amino acids. The V gene's germline CDR1 is SQVTM and CDR2 ANQGSEA. With 5 bases removed from V and 4 bases from J, the gap between germline ends came to 9 bases. The CDR3 spells CSVRQSYNEQFF. The CDR3 bases are TGCAGCGTTAGGCAGTCTTACAATGAGCAGTTCTTC.

V gene TRBV24-1 combines with J gene TRBJ2-3, with 8 bases identical to TRBD2. Trimming removed 3 bases from V and 0 bases from J; junction bases left unmatched: 7. Looked up from germline, CDR1 is KGHDR and CDR2 is SFDVKD. The CDR3 has 17 residues. CDR3 coding DNA: TGTGCCACCAGTGATAGCGGGAGTACTACTAGCACAGATACGCAGTATTTT. As protein: CATSDSGSTTSTDTQYF.

This clonotype was seen many times. V is TRBV7-3 and J is TRBJ2-3, with D hard to call. V shed 4 bases and J shed 4 bases, with 9 bases lying between them. Germline values: CDR1 SGHTA, CDR2 FQGTGA. The CDR3 extends over 13 amino acids. The CDR3 loop is CASSSPGADTQYF. The CDR3 bases are TGTGCCAGCAGCTCCCCGGGCGCAGATACGCAGTATTTT.

The chain combines TRBV3-1 with TRBJ2-4, with 7 bases identical to TRBD2. The CDR3 loop spans 16 amino acids. V was pared by 3 bases and J by 2 bases, with 7 bases of the junction left unmatched. CDR1 LGHDT and CDR2 YNNKEL come from the germline V gene (reference sequence). The chain's CDR3 is CASSQSGGGSKNIQYF. The CDR3 DNA follows: TGTGCCAGCAGCCAGTCGGGAGGCGGATCCAAAAACATTCAGTACTTC. Complete variable domain (other parts from reference TRBV3-1 and TRBJ2-4): DTAVSQTPKYLVTQMGNDKSIKCEQNLGHDTMYWYKQDSKKFLKIMFSYNNKELIINETVPNRFSPKSPDKAHLNLHINSLELGDSAVYFCASSQSGGGSKNIQYFGAGTRLSVL.

This clonotype was counted at least ten times. The genes are TRBV6-5 and TRBJ2-7; 9 bases align to TRBD2. CDR1 and CDR2 (germline): MNHEY, SVGAGI. This CDR3 comprises 15 residues. Trimming at V came to 6 bases and at J to 0 bases, leaving 6 bases not matched to a gene. CDR3 sequence (DNA): TGTGCCAGCAGCCAACTAGCGGGTAGCTCCTACGAGCAGTACTTC. Translating it yields CASSQLAGSSYEQYF.

There are a few counts of this clonotype. The chain couples TRBV6-5 to TRBJ1-2; 9 bases are a match to TRBD1. CDR1 MNHEY and CDR2 SVGAGI come from the germline V gene. CDR3 length: 15 amino acids. V was pared by 5 bases and J by 4 bases, with 8 bases of the junction left unmatched. Written as DNA, the CDR3 is TGTGCCAGCAGTCCCGGGACAGGGAGGGGCTATGGCTACACCTTC. Its translation: CASSPGTGRGYGYTF.

This clonotype was observed a handful of times. The V and J genes are TRBV7-2 and TRBJ1-1; D is unclear. The V end lost 4 bases, the J end lost 4 bases, and 16 bases lay between the germline ends. Germline lookup yields CDR1 SGHTA and CDR2 FQGNSA. CDR3 length: 15 residues. The CDR3 DNA is TGTGCCAGCAGCTCGGCCCCGACAAAGTTCACTGAAGCTTTCTTT. Protein: CASSSAPTKFTEAFF.

The chain links TRBV7-2 to TRBJ2-5; no reliable D call. The CDR3 contains 14 residues. V gave up 1 base and J gave up 4 bases, with 10 bases separating them. Looked up from germline, CDR1 is SGHTA and CDR2 is FQGNSA. CDR3 sequence: CASSLVTLGETQYF. The CDR3 region has the DNA TGTGCCAGCAGCTTAGTCACGCTGGGAGAGACCCAGTACTTC.

This clonotype has only a few counts. The rearrangement joins TRBV20-1 to TRBJ1-3, with D possibly being TRBD1 (5 bases). This CDR3 has 14 residues. Germline V lookup: CDR1 DFQATT, CDR2 SNEGSKA (reference sequence). V was trimmed by 4 bases and J by 0 bases, leaving 10 bases between them. CDR3 loop: CSATGTNSGNTIYF. In DNA, the CDR3 is TGCAGTGCTACCGGGACCAACTCTGGAAACACCATATATTTT.

The V call is TRBV28, the J call TRBJ2-1; 10 bases line up with TRBD2. The CDR3 contains 15 residues. V lost 5 bases, J lost 7 bases, and 8 bases stayed unmatched. The germline V gene encodes CDR1 MDHEN and CDR2 SYDVKM. CDR3 coding DNA: TGTGCCAGCAGTCTCCTAGCGGGAGCAAGGAATGAGCAGTTCTTC. Its protein product is CASSLLAGARNEQFF.

This clonotype was seen many times. CDR3: CASSVGGDTQYF. CDR3 DNA sequence: TGTGCCAGCAGCGTAGGTGGAGATACGCAGTATTTT. The chain joins TRBV9 to TRBJ2-3; D unresolved. Germline values: CDR1 SGDLS, CDR2 YYNGEE. V lost 0 bases and J 5 bases, leaving 4 bases between the germline ends. The CDR3 spans 12 residues.

The chain has TRBV6-5 and TRBJ2-3; 8 bases are a match to TRBD2. The CDR3 loop spans 17 amino acids. V was pared by 0 bases and J by 2 bases, with 7 bases of the junction left unmatched. The germline gives CDR1 MNHEY, CDR2 SVGAGI. CDR3 residues: CASSYSVLAVITDTQYF. CDR3 DNA: TGTGCCAGCAGTTACTCCGTACTAGCGGTTATCACAGATACGCAGTATTTT.

The chain is built from TRBV20-1 and TRBJ2-7, with a possible D match to TRBD2 (5 bases). The germline V gene encodes CDR1 DFQATT and CDR2 SNEGSKA (reference sequence). CDR3 size: 16 residues. Trimming shortened V by 0 bases and J by 0 bases, and 15 bases separated the two germline ends. This CDR3 is CSARDLGEGHSYEQYF. The CDR3 coding sequence is TGCAGTGCTAGAGATCTAGGCGAGGGCCACTCCTACGAGCAGTACTTC.

The V call is TRBV20-1, the J call TRBJ2-1; the match to TRBD2 covers 8 bases. Germline loops: CDR1 DFQATT, CDR2 SNEGSKA (reference sequence). There are 15 residues in the CDR3. V lost 0 bases, J lost 4 bases, and 5 bases stayed unmatched. CDR3 sequence (DNA): TGCAGTGCTAGAGATCACACTAGCGGATACAATGAGCAGTTCTTC. It specifies CSARDHTSGYNEQFF.

This clonotype was detected ten times or more. The chain carries TRBV28 and TRBJ2-3; 11 bases map to TRBD2. The V gene's germline CDR1 is MDHEN and CDR2 SYDVKM. The CDR3 spans 14 residues. The V gene end was trimmed by 8 bases and the J gene end by 3 bases; junction bases not matched to a gene: 4. The CDR3 loop reads CASGGLAATDTQYF. The CDR3 DNA sequence: TGTGCCAGCGGGGGACTAGCGGCTACAGATACGCAGTATTTT.

This clonotype was recorded many times. CDR3 DNA sequence: TGTGCCAGCAGCTGGACTGCAGATACGCAGTATTTT. Translated, it gives CASSWTADTQYF. The chain couples TRBV7-2 to TRBJ2-3; D is perhaps TRBD2 (5 bases). Trimming took off 4 bases at V and 4 bases at J, with 6 bases between the two ends. Germline CDR1 SGHTA, CDR2 FQGNSA. The CDR3 loop spans 12 amino acids.

V gene TRBV29-1 combines with J gene TRBJ1-2; 8 nucleotides line up with TRBD1. The junction had 6 bases not matched to a gene; V was cut back by 6 bases and J by 3 bases. This CDR3 is built from 13 residues. Germline CDR1 SQVTM, CDR2 ANQGSEA. CDR3 in DNA: TGCAGCGTCGACCAGACAGGGGACTATGGCTACACCTTC. Encoded protein: CSVDQTGDYGYTF.

The chain links TRBV28 to TRBJ2-7; TRBD1 might be the D (7 bases). This CDR3 comprises 16 residues. The V gene's germline CDR1 is MDHEN and CDR2 SYDVKM. V lost 4 bases and J 2 bases, leaving 18 bases between the germline ends. The DNA for the CDR3 is TGTGCCAGCAGTTCATCGGGGGCGGGACAGACCTACGAGCAGTACTTC. Encoded protein: CASSSSGAGQTYEQYF.

This clonotype has just a few counts. This rearrangement joins TRBV28 to TRBJ2-7, with D possibly being TRBD1 or TRBD2 (5 bases each). The CDR3 extends over 16 amino acids. Germline lookup yields CDR1 MDHEN and CDR2 SYDVKM. V lost 4 bases to trimming and J lost 5 bases, with 21 bases between them. The CDR3 bases are TGTGCCAGCAGTTCGTCCGGGACGGACTCTTGGAACGAGCAGTACTTC. Translation gives CASSSSGTDSWNEQYF.

The CDR3 is CASSSTGGSQETQYF. The CDR3 bases are TGCGCCAGCAGCTCTACAGGGGGAAGCCAAGAGACCCAGTACTTC. This chain joins TRBV5-1 and TRBJ2-5, with 8 positions matching TRBD1. V shed 3 bases, J shed 1 base, and the junction held 5 bases outside the gene matches. CDR3 length: 15 amino acids. Per the germline V gene, CDR1 is SGHRS and CDR2 is YFSETQ.

V and J are TRBV4-3 and TRBJ2-7; D might be TRBD2 (5 bases). The CDR3 totals 13 residues. Germline V CDR1 and CDR2: LGHNA, YSLEER. Trimming pared 4 bases from V and 2 bases from J, leaving 9 bases between. CDR3 in amino acids: CASSRGATYEQYF. The CDR3 DNA reads as TGCGCCAGCAGCCGGGGAGCAACCTACGAGCAGTACTTC.